Listed here are 8 T cell receptor beta chains from one sample, sequenced in a study of OX40 agonist ivuxolimab in advanced cancers. Preparation of the library involved the immunoSEQ multiplex PCR assay. TCRdb mirrors the immuneACCESS table, restricted to in-frame sequences. Some clones are absent from its copies; in checked studies, under half trace to an unresolved V gene, and the reason for the others is unknown. The sample profile shows around 50,000 clones; 88% of them were found once. The top ten hold more than 3% of the sample. The sample was CD4+ or CD8+ T cells sorted from blood, taken in a trial of the OX40 agonist ivuxolimab. Receptors originate from an adult with an advanced solid tumor such as melanoma, head and neck, liver or kidney cancer.

The gene calls are TRBV7-3 and TRBJ2-3; D is ambiguous. Per the germline V gene, CDR1 is SGHTA and CDR2 is FQGTGA. The CDR3 spans 14 residues. Trimming left V 1 base short and J 0 bases short, with 5 bases between. CDR3 DNA: TGTGCCAGCAGCTTAAGGGCCAGCACAGATACGCAGTATTTT. The encoded protein is CASSLRASTDTQYF. Looking up the rest from reference TRBV7-3 and TRBJ2-3 gives the full variable domain: GAGVSQTPSNKVTEKGKYVELRCDPISGHTALYWYRQSLGQGPEFLIYFQGTGAADDSGLPNDRFFAVRPEGSVSTLKIQRTERGDSAVYLCASSLRASTDTQYFGPGTRLTVL.

The V gene is TRBV19, the J gene TRBJ1-5, with D perhaps matching TRBD1 (5 bases). From germline, CDR1 is LNHDA and CDR2 SQIVND (reference sequence). Trimming left V 4 bases short and J 2 bases short, with 15 bases between. The CDR3 extends over 16 amino acids. The CDR3 sequence is CASSKGQLGGNQPQHF. The CDR3 nucleotides are TGTGCCAGTAGTAAAGGACAACTCGGGGGCAATCAGCCCCAGCATTTT.

The V call is TRBV13, the J call TRBJ1-2; D might be TRBD1 (6 bases). Germline lookup yields CDR1 PRHDT and CDR2 FYEKMQ (reference sequence). The CDR3 is 13 residues long. Trimming left V 6 bases short and J 2 bases short, with 10 bases between. CDR3 nucleotide sequence: TGTGCCAGCAGTCGGCAGGGGAACTATGGCTACACCTTC. It is translated as CASSRQGNYGYTF. Using reference TRBV13 and TRBJ1-2 for the parts outside the CDR3, the full variable domain is AAGVIQSPRHLIKEKRETATLKCYPIPRHDTVYWYQQGPGQDPQFLISFYEKMQSDKGSIPDRFSAQQFSDYHSELNMSSLELGDSALYFCASSRQGNYGYTFGSGTRLTVV.

The chain uses TRBV7-3 and TRBJ2-3, with TRBD2 identical over 8 bases. The CDR3 runs to 15 residues. J was trimmed by 3 bases and V by 3 bases; bases with no gene match: 5. Germline V gene lookup returns CDR1 SGHTA and CDR2 FQGTGA. CDR3 region: CASSFQAGETDTQYF. The CDR3 DNA is TGTGCCAGCAGCTTTCAAGCGGGAGAAACAGATACGCAGTATTTT.

The chain has TRBV18 and TRBJ2-2, with 13 bases matching TRBD2. V trimming: 6 bases; J trimming: 0 bases; junction bases outside the gene matches: 4. In germline, CDR1 is KGHSH, CDR2 LQKENI. The CDR3 loop spans 17 amino acids. CDR3 in amino acids: CASSRTSGRSNTGELFF. CDR3 in DNA: TGTGCCAGCTCCAGGACTAGCGGGAGATCGAACACCGGGGAGCTGTTTTTT.

This clone came up once. This chain joins TRBV10-3 and TRBJ2-6, with a tentative D call TRBD2 (6 bases). The V gene lost 6 bases and the J gene lost 1 base, with 13 bases spanning the gap. Germline CDR1 and CDR2: ENHRY and SYGVKD. The CDR3 sequence is 16 residues long. The CDR3 region has the DNA TGTGCCATCAGGGGGGGTGCCTTATCTGGGGCCAACGTCCTGACTTTC. It encodes CAIRGGALSGANVLTF.

The V gene is TRBV10-3, the J gene TRBJ2-7; weak D call: TRBD2 (5 bases). The V gene's germline CDR1 is ENHRY and CDR2 SYGVKD. Trimming removed 0 bases at V and 4 bases at J, with 7 bases between. The CDR3 runs to 13 residues. This CDR3 reads CAISESTGYEQYF. Here the CDR3 DNA reads TGTGCCATCAGTGAGTCGACGGGATACGAGCAGTACTTC.

This chain connects TRBV9 to TRBJ2-7, with 10 nucleotides matching TRBD2. V lost 1 base, J lost 5 bases, and 6 bases stayed unmatched. The CDR3 runs 15 residues. Per the germline V gene, CDR1 is SGDLS and CDR2 is YYNGEE. CDR3 sequence: CASSVTTSGINEQYF. In DNA form, the CDR3 reads TGTGCCAGCAGCGTAACAACTAGCGGGATTAACGAGCAGTACTTC. The full variable domain, completed using reference TRBV9 and TRBJ2-7, is DSGVTQTPKHLITATGQRVTLRCSPRSGDLSVYWYQQSLDQGLQFLIQYYNGEERAKGNILERFSAQQFPDLHSELNLSSLELGDSALYFCASSVTTSGINEQYFGPGTRLTVT.